This T cell receptor delta chain derives from a study of γδ T cells in repeated Plasmodium falciparum infection. The overall study: Over about 640 days, donors received four mosquito-bite P. falciparum NF54 infections.

Vgamma9/Vdelta2+ and Vdelta2-negative gammadelta T cells were flow-sorted from PBMC for bulk sequencing. This clone was seen at least ten times. TCRdb pairs this DNA with a much larger clone's protein that differs at residue 16, likely a read error; the protein shown was translated from the DNA. TCRdb redid the clone calls on the multiplex PCR reads with CATT. The sample carries 80,000 to 95,000 delta-chain clones, approximately 1.4% recorded once. This CDR3 has 17 amino acids. Germline V lookup: CDR1 GEAIGNYY, CDR2 EKD. The specimen sequenced was gamma-delta T cells from blood. The V gene is TRDV2, the J gene TRDJ1; 7 nucleotides line up with TRDD3. The source is a pool of human donors (malaria-infected and uninfected, not separated). The CDR3 spells CACDGLTGVAYTDKLTF. The CDR3 DNA sequence: TGTGCCTGTGACGGGCTTACTGGGGTGGCGTACACCGATAAACTCACCTTT.